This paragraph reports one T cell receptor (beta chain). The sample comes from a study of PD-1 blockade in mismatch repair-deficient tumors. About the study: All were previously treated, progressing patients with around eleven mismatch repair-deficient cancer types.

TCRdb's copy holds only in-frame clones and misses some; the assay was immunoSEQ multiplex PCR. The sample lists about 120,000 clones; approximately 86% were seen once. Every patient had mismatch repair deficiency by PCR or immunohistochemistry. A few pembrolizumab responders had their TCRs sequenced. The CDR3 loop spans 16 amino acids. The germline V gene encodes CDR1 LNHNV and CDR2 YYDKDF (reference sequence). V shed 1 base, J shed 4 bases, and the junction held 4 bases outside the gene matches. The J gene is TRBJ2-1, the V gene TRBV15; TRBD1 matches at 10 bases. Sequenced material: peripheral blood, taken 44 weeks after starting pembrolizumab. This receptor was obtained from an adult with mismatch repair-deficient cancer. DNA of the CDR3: TGTGCCACCAGCAGAGGAAGGACAGGGGGTTACAATGAGCAGTTCTTC. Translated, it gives CATSRGRTGGYNEQFF.